The source of this TCR beta chain is a study of T cell responses to AZD1222 COVID-19 vaccine. Study-wide points: Seropositive AZD1222 recipients at baseline numbered only 6 or 7. Without day 14 samples, only post-peak T cell repertoires were studied. Females outnumbered males among donors, who were mostly white British; clonal diversity was possibly underestimated.

TCRdb's copy holds only in-frame clones and misses some; the assay was immunoSEQ multiplex PCR. The table records more than 95,000 clones, approximately 85% of them present only once. Worth noting for this clone: Its target is unknown.

Germline V gives CDR1 MGHRA, CDR2 YSYEKL. There are 13 residues in the CDR3. Losses at the gene ends were 5 bases for V and 4 bases for J; bases not matched to a gene: 5. The chain recombines TRBV4-1 with TRBJ2-7; 7 bases line up with TRBD1. This sample comprised peripheral blood, obtained on day 0 of MenACWY control vaccination. This receptor was identified in an adult in good health. CDR3 loop: CASSYRQGYEQYF. CDR3 coding DNA: TGCGCCAGCAGCTATAGACAGGGATACGAGCAGTACTTC.